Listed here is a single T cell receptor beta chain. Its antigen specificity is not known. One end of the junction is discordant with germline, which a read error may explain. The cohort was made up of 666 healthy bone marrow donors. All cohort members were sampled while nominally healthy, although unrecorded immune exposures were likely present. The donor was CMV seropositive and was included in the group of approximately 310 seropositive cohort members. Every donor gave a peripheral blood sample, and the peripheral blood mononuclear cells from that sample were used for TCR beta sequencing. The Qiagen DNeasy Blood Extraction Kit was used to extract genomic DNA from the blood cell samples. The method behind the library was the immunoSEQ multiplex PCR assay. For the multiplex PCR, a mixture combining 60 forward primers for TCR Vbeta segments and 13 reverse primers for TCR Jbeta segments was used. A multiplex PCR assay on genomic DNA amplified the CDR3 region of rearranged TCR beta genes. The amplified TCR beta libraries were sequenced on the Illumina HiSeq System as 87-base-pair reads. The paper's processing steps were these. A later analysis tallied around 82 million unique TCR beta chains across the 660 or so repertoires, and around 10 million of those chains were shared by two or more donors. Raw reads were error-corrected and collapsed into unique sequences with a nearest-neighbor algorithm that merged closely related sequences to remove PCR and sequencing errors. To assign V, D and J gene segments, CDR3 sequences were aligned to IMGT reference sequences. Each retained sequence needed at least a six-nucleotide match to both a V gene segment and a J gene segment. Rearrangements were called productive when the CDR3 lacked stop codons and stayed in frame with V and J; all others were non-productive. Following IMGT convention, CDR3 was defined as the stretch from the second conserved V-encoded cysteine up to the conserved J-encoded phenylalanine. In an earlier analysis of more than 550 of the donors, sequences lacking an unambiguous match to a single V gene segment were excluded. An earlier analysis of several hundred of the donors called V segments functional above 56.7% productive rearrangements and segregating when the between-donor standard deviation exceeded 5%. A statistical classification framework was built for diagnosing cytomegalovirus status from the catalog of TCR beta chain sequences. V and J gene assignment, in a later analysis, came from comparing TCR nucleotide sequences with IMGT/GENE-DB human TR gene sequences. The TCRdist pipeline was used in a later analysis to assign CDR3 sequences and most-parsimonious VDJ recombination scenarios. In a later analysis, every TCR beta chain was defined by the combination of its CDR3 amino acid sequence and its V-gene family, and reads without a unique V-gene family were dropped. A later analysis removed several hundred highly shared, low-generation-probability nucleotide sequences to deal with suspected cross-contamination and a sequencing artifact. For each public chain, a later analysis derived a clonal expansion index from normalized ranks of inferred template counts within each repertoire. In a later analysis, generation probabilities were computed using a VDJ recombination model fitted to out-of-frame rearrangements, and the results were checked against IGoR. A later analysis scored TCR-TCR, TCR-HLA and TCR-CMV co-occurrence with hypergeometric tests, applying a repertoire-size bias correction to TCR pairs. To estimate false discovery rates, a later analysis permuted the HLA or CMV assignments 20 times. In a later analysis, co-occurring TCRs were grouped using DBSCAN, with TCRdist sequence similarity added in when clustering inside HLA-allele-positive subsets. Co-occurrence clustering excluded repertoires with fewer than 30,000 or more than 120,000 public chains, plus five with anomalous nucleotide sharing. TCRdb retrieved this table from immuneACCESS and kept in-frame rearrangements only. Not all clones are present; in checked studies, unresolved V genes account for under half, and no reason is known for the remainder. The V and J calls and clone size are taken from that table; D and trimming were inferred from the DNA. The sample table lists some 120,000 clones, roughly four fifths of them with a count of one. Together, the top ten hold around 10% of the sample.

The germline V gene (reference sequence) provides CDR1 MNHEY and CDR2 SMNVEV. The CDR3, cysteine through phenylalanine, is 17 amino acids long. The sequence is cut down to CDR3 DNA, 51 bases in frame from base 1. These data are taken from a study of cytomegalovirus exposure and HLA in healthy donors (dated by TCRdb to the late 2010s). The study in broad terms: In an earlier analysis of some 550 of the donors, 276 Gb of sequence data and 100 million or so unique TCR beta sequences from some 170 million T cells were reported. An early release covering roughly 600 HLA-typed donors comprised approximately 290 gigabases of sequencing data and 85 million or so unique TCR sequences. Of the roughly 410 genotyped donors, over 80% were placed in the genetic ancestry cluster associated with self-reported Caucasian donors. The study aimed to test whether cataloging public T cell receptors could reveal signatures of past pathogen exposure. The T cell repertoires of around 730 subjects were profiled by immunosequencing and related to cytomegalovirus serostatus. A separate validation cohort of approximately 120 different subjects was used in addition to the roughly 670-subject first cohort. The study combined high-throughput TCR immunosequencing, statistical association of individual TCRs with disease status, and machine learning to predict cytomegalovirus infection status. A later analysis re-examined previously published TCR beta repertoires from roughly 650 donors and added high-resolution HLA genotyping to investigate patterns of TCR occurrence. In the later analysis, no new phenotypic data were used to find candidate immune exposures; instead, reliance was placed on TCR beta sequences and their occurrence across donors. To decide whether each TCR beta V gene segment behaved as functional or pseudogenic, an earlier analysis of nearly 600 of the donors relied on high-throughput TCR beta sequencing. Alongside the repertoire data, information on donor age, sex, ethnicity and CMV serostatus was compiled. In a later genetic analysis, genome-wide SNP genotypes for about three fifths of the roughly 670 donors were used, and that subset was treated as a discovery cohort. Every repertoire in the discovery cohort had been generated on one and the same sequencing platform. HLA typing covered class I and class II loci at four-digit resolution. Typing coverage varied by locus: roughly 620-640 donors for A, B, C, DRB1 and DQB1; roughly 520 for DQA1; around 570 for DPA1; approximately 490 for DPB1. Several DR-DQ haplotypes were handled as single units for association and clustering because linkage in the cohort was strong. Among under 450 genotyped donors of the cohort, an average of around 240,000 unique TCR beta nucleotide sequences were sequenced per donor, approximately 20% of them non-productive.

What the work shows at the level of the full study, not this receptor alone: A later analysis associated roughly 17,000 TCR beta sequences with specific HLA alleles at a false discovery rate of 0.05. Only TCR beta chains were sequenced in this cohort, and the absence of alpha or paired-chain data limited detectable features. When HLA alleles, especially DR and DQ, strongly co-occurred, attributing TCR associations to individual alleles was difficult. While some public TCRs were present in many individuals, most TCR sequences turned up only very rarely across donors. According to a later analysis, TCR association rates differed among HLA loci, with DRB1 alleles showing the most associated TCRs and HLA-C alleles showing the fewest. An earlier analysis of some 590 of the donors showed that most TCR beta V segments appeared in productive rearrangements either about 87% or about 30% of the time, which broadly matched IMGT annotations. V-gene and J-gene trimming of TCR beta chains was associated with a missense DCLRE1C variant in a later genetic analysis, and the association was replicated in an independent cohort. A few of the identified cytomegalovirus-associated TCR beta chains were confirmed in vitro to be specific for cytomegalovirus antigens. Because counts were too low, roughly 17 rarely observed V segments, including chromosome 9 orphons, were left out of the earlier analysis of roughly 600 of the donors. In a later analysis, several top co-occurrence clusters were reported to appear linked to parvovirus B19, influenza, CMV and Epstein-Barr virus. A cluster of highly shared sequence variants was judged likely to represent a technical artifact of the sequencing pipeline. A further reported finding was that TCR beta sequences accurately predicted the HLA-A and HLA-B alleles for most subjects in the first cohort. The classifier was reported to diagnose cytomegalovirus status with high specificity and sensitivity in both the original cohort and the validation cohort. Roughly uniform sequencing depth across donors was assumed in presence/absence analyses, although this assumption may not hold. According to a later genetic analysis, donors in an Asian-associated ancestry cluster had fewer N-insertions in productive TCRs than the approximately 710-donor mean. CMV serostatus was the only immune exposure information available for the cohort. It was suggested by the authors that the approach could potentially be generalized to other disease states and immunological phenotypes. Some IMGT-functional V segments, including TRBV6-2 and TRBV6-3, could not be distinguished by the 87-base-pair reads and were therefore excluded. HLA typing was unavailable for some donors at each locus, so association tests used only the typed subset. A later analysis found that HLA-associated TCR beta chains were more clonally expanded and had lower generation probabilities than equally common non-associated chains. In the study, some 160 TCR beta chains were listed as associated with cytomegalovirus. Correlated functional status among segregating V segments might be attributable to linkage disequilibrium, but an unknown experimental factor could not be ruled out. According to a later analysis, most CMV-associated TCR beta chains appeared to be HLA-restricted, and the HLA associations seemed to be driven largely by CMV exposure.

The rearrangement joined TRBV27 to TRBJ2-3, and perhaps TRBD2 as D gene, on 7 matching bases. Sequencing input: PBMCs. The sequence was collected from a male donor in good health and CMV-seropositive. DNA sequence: TGTGCCAGCAGCTTGTCCGGGGGGCGGGCAGGCACAGGTACGCAGTATTTT. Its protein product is CASSLSGGRAGTGTQYF.